One T cell receptor (beta chain) is described in this entry. Its antigen remains unknown. This entry belongs to a study of cytotoxic CD8 clonotypes in ibrutinib-treated CLL. Looking at the study overall: Patients: 11 to 12 relapsed/refractory, fewer than 16 treatment-naive, under 18 IGHV unmutated. Findings and caveats of the study: Clonality increased with ibrutinib response but returned toward baseline at progression.

TCRdb keeps only in-frame clones here, not all; method: immunoSEQ multiplex PCR. The sample contains a few hundred thousand clones, 67% of which appear only once. This sample comprised PBMCs, obtained after 36 months of ibrutinib treatment. This TCR was recovered from a human donor with chronic lymphocytic leukemia.

The CDR3 reads CASLRTSGGRNEQFF. CDR3 in DNA: TGTGCCAGTCTAAGAACTAGCGGGGGACGCAATGAGCAGTTCTTC. V gene TRBV7-9 combines with J gene TRBJ2-1; 11 positions agree with TRBD2. Germline-derived CDR1 and CDR2 are SEHNR and FQNEAQ (reference sequence). With 9 bases clipped from V and 6 bases from J, the junction kept 10 bases outside the gene matches. The CDR3 extends over 15 amino acids.